Below, one T cell receptor (beta chain) is given with its context. There are many counts of this clonotype. Its antigen specificity is not known. Base qualities are not at hand, and no much larger clone is one base apart. The data derive from a study of breast tumors, draining lymph nodes, adjacent tissues (dated by TCRdb to 2015 to 2016). Notes on the research overall: In breast cancer patients, the study compared the TCR beta repertoires of tumor, adjacent nontumor tissue and axillary lymph nodes. The study aimed to assess the relationships and possible T-cell exchange between tumor, surrounding tissue and draining lymph node repertoires in human breast cancer. Study-wide findings and limitations: The data were judged consistent with most tumor T cells deriving from the lymph node and then expanding within tumor tissue. Rather than being directly demonstrated, the conclusion that tumor T cells originate in lymph nodes was presented as consistent with a hypothesis. In luminal-like breast cancer, tumor and nontumor tissue repertoires resembled each other significantly more than in basal-like breast cancer. Tumors showed preferential V and J gene usage, and their T-cell repertoire diversity fell below that of lymph nodes yet above that of nontumor tissue.

The germline V gene yields SNHLY for CDR1 and FYNNEI for CDR2. Cut back by 4 bases and 5 bases, the V and J ends lie 21 bases apart. The CDR3 has 17 amino acids, counting the end cysteine and phenylalanine. Just the 51-base CDR3 DNA is kept, in frame starting at base 1. Sequenced on an Illumina HiSeq 2000. TCR beta chain libraries were generated by multiplex PCR amplification. High-throughput sequencing was used to analyze the amplified TCR beta chain products. TCRdb reprocessing: public reads trimmed at Q25 with fastp, clones called with MiXCR, in-frame beta chains kept. Merged by CDR3 protein, the rows form single entries marked with the most common genes and DNA. The sample table holds 130,000 or so distinct CDR3 sequences, of which roughly 33% were seen once. The ten largest clones add up to about 2.3% of the sample. Lymph node samples were obtained from the axillary draining lymph nodes of breast cancer patients.

The chain was built from TRBV2 and TRBJ1-5, with TRBD1 tentatively as D gene (5 bases match). Sequenced sample: axillary lymph node tissue. The sequence came from a female donor with breast cancer. Some clones in this sample may be carry-over from other donors' samples. The DNA is TGTGCCAGCAGTGGCTCGCCGGGACCGGGGTGGCATCAGCCCCAGCATTTT. It codes for CASSGSPGPGWHQPQHF.